These 26 T cell receptor beta chains were all obtained from the same sample, sequenced in a study of blood T cell repertoires in COVID-19. Some clones are missing from TCRdb's copy, which holds only in-frame ones; the method was immunoSEQ multiplex PCR. The profile shows under 300,000 clones, around 86% of them singletons. The sequencing sample was made of peripheral blood. These receptors all stem from a woman aged 25 to 39 with active or convalescent COVID-19.

The rearrangement uses TRBV7-2 and TRBJ1-6; 7 positions agree with TRBD1. Trimming at V came to 5 bases and at J to 4 bases, leaving 11 bases not matched to a gene. CDR1 SGHTA and CDR2 FQGNSA come from the germline V gene. CDR3 length equals 17 residues. As DNA, the CDR3 is TGTGCCAGCAGCCTCCGGACAGGAAGGGCTTATAATTCACCCCTCCACTTT. Its translation: CASSLRTGRAYNSPLHF.

The V gene is TRBV7-3, the J gene TRBJ1-1; 10 bases fit TRBD1. The CDR3 sequence is 16 residues long. Unmatched junction bases numbered 8, after V lost 6 bases and J lost 1 base. The germline CDR1 and CDR2 sequences are SGHTA and FQGTGA. DNA of the CDR3: TGTGCCAGCAGTCCCGGGACAGGGGAACCGAACACTGAAGCTTTCTTT. It codes for CASSPGTGEPNTEAFF.

For the CDR3, the DNA is TGCGCCAGCAGGCTTGGGACAGGCACTGAAGCTTTCTTT. Its protein is CASRLGTGTEAFF. The chain links TRBV5-1 to TRBJ1-1; TRBD1 matches 8 bases. The length of the CDR3 is 13 residues. CDR1 is SGHRS and CDR2 is YFSETQ in the germline V gene. The trim removed 5 bases at V and 4 bases at J, leaving 4 bases unmatched.

J is TRBJ1-4 and V is TRBV2; D ambiguous. CDR3 length: 16 residues. Trimming stripped 6 bases from V and 6 bases from J, with 20 bases between. Germline V gene data show CDR1 as SNHLY and CDR2 as FYNNEI. CDR3 nucleotides: TGTGCCAGCAGCTCCAATGCAGAACCCGGGGATGAAAAACTGTTTTTT. This gives the protein CASSSNAEPGDEKLFF.

The chain employs TRBV4-3 and TRBJ2-7; no reliable D call. Deletions cut 0 bases from V and 2 bases from J, with 14 bases between. The CDR3 runs to 16 residues. The germline CDR1 and CDR2 sequences are LGHNA and YSLEER. CDR3 residues: CASSQDFGDGAYEQYF. The CDR3 DNA follows: TGCGCCAGCAGCCAAGATTTCGGAGACGGCGCCTACGAGCAGTACTTC.

The chain employs TRBV7-2 and TRBJ1-2; TRBD1 might be the D (6 bases). Germline lookup yields CDR1 SGHTA and CDR2 FQGNSA. The V and J ends lost 2 bases and 8 bases respectively, with 15 bases between them. There are 14 residues in the CDR3. The CDR3 loop reads CASSLQPTGGGYTF. CDR3 DNA: TGTGCCAGCAGCTTACAACCCACGGGGGGCGGCTACACCTTC. Based on the CDR3 plus reference TRBV7-2 and TRBJ1-2, the full variable domain is GAGVSQSPSNKVTEKGKDVELRCDPISGHTALYWYRQSLGQGLEFLIYFQGNSAPDKSGLPSDRFSAERTGGSVSTLTIQRTQQEDSAVYLCASSLQPTGGGYTFGSGTRLTVV.

Regarding this clone: The sample carries other DNA sequences with the same CDR3. This chain joins TRBV19 and TRBJ2-3; weak D call: TRBD2 (6 bases). CDR1 and CDR2 from the germline V gene are LNHDA and SQIVND (reference sequence). Trimming stripped 0 bases from V and 6 bases from J, with 7 bases between. This CDR3 region has 13 residues. CDR3 in DNA: TGTGCCAGTAGTATAGATCGGGGGGATACGCAGTATTTT. Amino acid sequence: CASSIDRGDTQYF.

This chain uses TRBV6-1 with TRBJ1-5; D is perhaps TRBD1 (5 bases). There are 16 residues in the CDR3. V shed 2 bases and J shed 4 bases, with 15 bases lying between them. Per the germline V gene, CDR1 is MNHNS and CDR2 is SASEGT. CDR3 in DNA: TGTGCCAGCAGTGAAAGGAGGGGCTCGGGAAATCAGCCCCAGCATTTT. As protein: CASSERRGSGNQPQHF.

In DNA, the CDR3 is TGTGCCAGCAAGAAAGGTAGCGGGGTCCCGGATACGCAGTATTTT. It specifies CASKKGSGVPDTQYF. The chain recombines TRBV6-4 with TRBJ2-3, with 8 bases matching TRBD2. This CDR3 region has 15 residues. Germline V gives CDR1 MRHNA, CDR2 SNTAGT. Trimming at V came to 7 bases and at J to 6 bases, leaving 12 bases not matched to a gene.

CDR3 bases: TGCGCCAGCAGGCCAGGGTGGAAGGATGAAGCTTTCTTT. Protein product: CASRPGWKDEAFF. The V gene is TRBV5-1, the J gene TRBJ1-1, with D tentatively TRBD1 (5 bases). V was clipped by 5 bases and J by 7 bases, with 15 bases between them. The CDR3 loop spans 13 amino acids. The germline gives CDR1 SGHRS, CDR2 YFSETQ.

The chain is built from TRBV4-3 and TRBJ2-5; D possibly corresponds to TRBD2 (6 bases). The germline V and J ends were trimmed by 5 bases and 1 base, with 11 bases remaining between them. Germline lookup yields CDR1 LGHNA and CDR2 YSLEER. CDR3 size: 14 residues. Here the CDR3 reads CASSAGTAQETQYF. The CDR3 DNA sequence: TGCGCCAGCAGCGCGGGGACCGCCCAAGAGACCCAGTACTTC.

This clone has only a few counts. This chain joins TRBV7-2 and TRBJ1-2; 7 bases align to TRBD1. CDR3 length: 16 residues. Germline V gives CDR1 SGHTA, CDR2 FQGNSA. Trimming at V came to 3 bases and at J to 4 bases, leaving 11 bases not matched to a gene. CDR3: CASSFSVQGSGYGYTF. CDR3 nucleotide sequence: TGTGCCAGCAGCTTTAGTGTACAGGGGAGTGGCTATGGCTACACCTTC.

The V call is TRBV24-1, the J call TRBJ2-3, with 12 bases that match TRBD2. Trimming cost V 3 bases and J 5 bases; bases outside gene matches: 5. CDR3 length: 16 residues. Germline V gives CDR1 KGHDR, CDR2 SFDVKD. The chain's CDR3 is CATSDPSGGAGDTQYF. The CDR3 nucleotides read TGTGCCACCAGTGATCCTAGCGGGGGGGCAGGAGATACGCAGTATTTT.

A word on this clone: Other DNA sequences in this specimen translate into the identical CDR3. This chain connects TRBV27 to TRBJ1-1; a possible D gene is TRBD1 (5 bases). V was cut by 2 bases and J by 3 bases, with 7 bases left in between. The CDR3 contains 13 residues. CDR1 and CDR2 (germline): MNHEY, SMNVEV (reference sequence). The CDR3 protein is CASSLRRDTEAFF. For the CDR3, the DNA is TGTGCCAGCAGTTTACGCAGGGACACTGAAGCTTTCTTT.

The J gene is TRBJ2-1, the V gene TRBV2; 7 bases line up with TRBD1. V dropped 5 bases and J dropped 2; count of bases not matched to a gene: 3. Germline CDR1 reads SNHLY; CDR2 reads FYNNEI. The CDR3 loop spans 14 amino acids. The CDR3, as DNA: TGTGCCAGCAGTTATCAGGGGGCCTACAATGAGCAGTTCTTC. This encodes CASSYQGAYNEQFF.

In its sample, this clone was seen a few times. V is TRBV30 and J is TRBJ1-1; 7 nucleotides match TRBD1. The junction had 7 bases not matched to a gene; V was cut back by 0 bases and J by 6 bases. This CDR3 is 14 amino acids long. Germline-derived CDR1 and CDR2 are GTSNPN and SVGIG (reference sequence). The CDR3 DNA sequence: TGTGCCTGGAGTGTGTCCCTCCAGGGGGCTGAAGCTTTCTTT. Amino acid sequence: CAWSVSLQGAEAFF.

The gene calls are TRBV7-9 and TRBJ2-3; D is unresolved. Germline-derived CDR1 and CDR2 are SEHNR and FQNEAQ (reference sequence). With 6 bases removed from V and 0 bases from J, the gap between germline ends came to 16 bases. The CDR3 runs 16 residues. CDR3 nucleotides: TGTGCCAGCAGGACCGCGAGAGGAGCTAGCACAGATACGCAGTATTTT. It codes for CASRTARGASTDTQYF.

This clone has a handful of counts. The CDR3 loop reads CASSGKTGMYNSPLHF. The CDR3 DNA follows: TGTGCCAGCAGCGGAAAGACAGGAATGTATAATTCACCCCTCCACTTT. The chain uses TRBV9 and TRBJ1-6, with D perhaps TRBD1 (6 bases). The germline V and J ends were trimmed by 3 bases and 4 bases, with 14 bases remaining between them. This CDR3 has 16 amino acids. Germline CDR1 SGDLS, CDR2 YYNGEE.

This rearrangement joins TRBV27 to TRBJ2-3, with 8 bases aligning to TRBD2. CDR3 length equals 15 residues. Germline assignment: CDR1 MNHEY and CDR2 SMNVEV (reference sequence). The V segment lost 3 bases and the J segment 2 bases; nucleotides outside the gene matches: 4. CDR3 protein: CASSLGGGPTDTQYF. The CDR3 nucleotides read TGTGCCAGCAGTTTGGGCGGGGGGCCCACAGATACGCAGTATTTT.

This chain uses TRBV12-3 or TRBV12-4 with TRBJ2-1; a weak D match, TRBD2 (5 bases). This CDR3 spans 12 amino acids. Between the trimmed V and J ends, which lost 6 bases and 6 bases, there was a span of 9 bases. This CDR3 reads CASRRRSNEQFF. CDR3 DNA sequence: TGTGCCAGCAGAAGGAGGAGCAATGAGCAGTTCTTC.

The rearrangement uses TRBV28 and TRBJ1-1, with D possibly TRBD1 on 5 matching bases. V lost 2 bases and J lost 3, with 10 bases in between. Looked up from germline, CDR1 is MDHEN and CDR2 is SYDVKM. The length of the CDR3 is 14 residues. CDR3 nucleotide sequence: TGTGCCAGCAGTTTAGGGGCGAAGGACACTGAAGCTTTCTTT. Translating gives CASSLGAKDTEAFF.

V gene TRBV19 combines with J gene TRBJ1-2, with 9 nucleotides matching TRBD1. V lost 10 bases and J lost 6; bases outside the gene matches: 9. CDR1 is LNHDA and CDR2 is SQIVND in the germline V gene (reference sequence). The CDR3 is 13 amino acids. Here the CDR3 reads CATGQGSRNGYTF. CDR3 sequence (DNA): TGTGCCACCGGACAGGGGAGCAGAAATGGCTACACCTTC.

This clone was seen once. The genes are TRBV13 and TRBJ2-5; 14 positions agree with TRBD2. The CDR3 runs 15 residues. V lost 5 bases, J lost 5 bases, and 4 bases stayed unmatched. Germline lookup yields CDR1 PRHDT and CDR2 FYEKMQ (reference sequence). In DNA, the CDR3 is TGTGCCAGCAGCCAACGGACTAGCGGGGGGGAGACCCAGTACTTC. Translating gives CASSQRTSGGETQYF.

This chain joins TRBV9 and TRBJ2-7; 7 positions agree with TRBD2. The V gene's germline CDR1 is SGDLS and CDR2 YYNGEE. There are 15 residues in the CDR3. J was trimmed by 2 bases and V by 0 bases; bases with no gene match: 5. CDR3 loop: CASSVGGGPTYEQYF. The CDR3 bases are TGTGCCAGCAGCGTAGGGGGGGGACCAACCTACGAGCAGTACTTC.

This sequence joins TRBV19 and TRBJ2-3; D remains unclear. V was cut by 2 bases and J by 2 bases, with 8 bases left in between. The CDR3 length is 14 residues. CDR1 and CDR2 (germline): LNHDA, SQIVND (reference sequence). CDR3 sequence (DNA): TGTGCCAGTAGTATAAATCTCCTCACAGATACGCAGTATTTT. Amino acid sequence: CASSINLLTDTQYF.

The chain combines TRBV7-8 with TRBJ2-5; possibly TRBD2 for D (5 bases). The length of the CDR3 is 15 residues. Trimming left V 0 bases short and J 2 bases short, with 10 bases between. Looked up from germline, CDR1 is SGHVS and CDR2 is FQNEAQ. The DNA for the CDR3 is TGTGCCAGCAGCTTAGCGCGGGCGGGTCAAGAGACCCAGTACTTC. This translates into CASSLARAGQETQYF. Full variable domain (rest looked up from reference TRBV7-8 and TRBJ2-5): GAGVSQSPRYKVAKRGQDVALRCDPISGHVSLFWYQQALGQGPEFLTYFQNEAQLDKSGLPSDRFFAERPEGSVSTLKIQRTQQEDSAVYLCASSLARAGQETQYFGPGTRLLVL.